The present entry profiles one TCR beta chain with its context. Its antigen is currently unknown. This sample is drawn from a study of memory CD4+ T cells and cytomegalovirus serostatus. Overall study findings and caveats: A US-trained random forest predicted CMV serostatus with median AUC around 0.9.

The CDR3 is made up of 15 amino acids. V lost 2 bases to trimming and J lost 4 bases; unmatched junction nucleotides: 7. Germline CDR1 MNHEY, CDR2 SMNVEV (reference sequence). The sort gate was single viable CD3+CD4+CD8-CD45RO+ cells for memory CD4+ T cells. Total CD4+ T cells were enriched by CD4 positive selection. TCRdb's table, derived via immunoSEQ multiplex PCR, lists solely in-frame clones and lacks some. The sample lists 75,000 to 90,000 clones, 80% occurring once. Sequenced input: memory CD4+ T cells from blood. This clonotype was sampled from an adult in good health and CMV-seronegative. This chain uses TRBV27 with TRBJ1-2, with 7 bases fitting TRBD1. Written as DNA, the CDR3 is TGTGCCAGCAGTTTACTTTCAGGGGGAGGCTATGGCTACACCTTC. It is translated as CASSLLSGGGYGYTF.